Following are 26 T cell receptor beta chains from one sample sequenced in a study of T cells in Graves' hyperthyroidism and ophthalmopathy. RNA transcripts yielded amplified TCR beta CDR3 regions. First-round RT-PCR targeting the TCR CDR3 was performed with the HTBI primer set. TCRdb recomputed calls from the multiplex PCR reads with MiXCR, one row per CDR3 protein. The sample has fewer than 700,000 distinct CDR3 sequences, 17% seen once; the top ten hold 15% to 20%. Sequenced material: blood. Source of these receptors: a young woman with Graves' ophthalmopathy.

The chain employs TRBV12-3 or TRBV12-4 and TRBJ2-7; 9 bases map to TRBD2. The CDR3 loop spans 13 amino acids. V lost 6 bases to trimming and J lost 3 bases; unmatched junction nucleotides: 3. The DNA of the CDR3 is TGTGCCAGCAGGGTTAGCGGGAGCTACGAGCAGTACTTC. This codes for CASRVSGSYEQYF.

This clonotype was seen more than once but under ten times. The chain is built from TRBV6-1 and TRBJ2-7; no reliable D call. From germline, CDR1 is MNHNS and CDR2 SASEGT. Between the trimmed V and J ends, which lost 4 bases and 3 bases, there was a span of 13 bases. This CDR3 has 14 residues. The CDR3 spells CASSVAPMYYEQYF. CDR3 bases: TGTGCCAGCAGTGTCGCCCCGATGTACTACGAGCAGTACTTC.

This clonotype was picked up many times. The chain couples TRBV6-1 to TRBJ1-3, with a tentative D call TRBD1 (6 bases). CDR3 length: 14 residues. The V gene lost 5 bases and the J gene lost 4 bases, with 12 bases spanning the gap. Germline V lookup: CDR1 MNHNS, CDR2 SASEGT. The chain's CDR3 is CASSITGFGNTIYF. The CDR3 DNA follows: TGTGCCAGCAGTATTACAGGGTTCGGAAACACCATATATTTT.

Ten or more counts support this clonotype. The rearrangement joins TRBV6-1 to TRBJ1-1, with a tentative D call TRBD1 (6 bases). The V gene's germline CDR1 is MNHNS and CDR2 SASEGT. Trimming took off 6 bases at V and 0 bases at J, with 14 bases between the two ends. This CDR3 contains 15 residues. CDR3 nucleotides: TGTGCCAGCAGCCCACAGAGGGGGATGAACACTGAAGCTTTCTTT. Its protein product is CASSPQRGMNTEAFF.

This clonotype was seen at least ten times. The chain links TRBV5-6 to TRBJ2-4, with TRBD2 matching 10 bases. CDR1 SGHDT and CDR2 YYEEEE come from the germline V gene. The V and J ends lost 4 bases and 1 base, in that order; junction bases with no gene match: 17. The CDR3 spans 20 residues. This CDR3 reads CASSTRGLAGVGRAKNIQYF. The CDR3 nucleotides read TGTGCCAGCAGCACCAGGGGCCTAGCGGGAGTAGGTCGGGCCAAAAACATTCAGTACTTC.

Ten or more counts support this clonotype. The gene calls are TRBV4-1 and TRBJ1-2; D ambiguous. The germline gives CDR1 MGHRA, CDR2 YSYEKL. The germline V and J ends were trimmed by 1 base and 5 bases, with 8 bases remaining between them. This CDR3 is built from 13 residues. Here the CDR3 DNA reads TGCGCCAGCAGCCAAGCGTCAGAGTATGGCTACACCTTC. It is translated as CASSQASEYGYTF.

This clonotype came up many times. The V gene is TRBV3-1, the J gene TRBJ1-1; D call uncertain. Deletions cut 0 bases from V and 0 bases from J, with 11 bases between. Germline V CDR1 and CDR2: LGHDT, YNNKEL (reference sequence). The CDR3 covers 16 residues. In DNA form, the CDR3 reads TGTGCCAGCAGCCAAGATTGGGCGGGAATGAACACTGAAGCTTTCTTT. It translates to CASSQDWAGMNTEAFF.

The sample holds many counts of this clonotype. The chain has TRBV15 and TRBJ1-2, with 7 bases identical to TRBD1. V lost 0 bases and J lost 5; bases outside the gene matches: 6. This CDR3 spans 15 amino acids. Germline CDR1 reads LNHNV; CDR2 reads YYDKDF (reference sequence). The CDR3 nucleotides read TGTGCCACCAGCAGAGATCCAGCAGGGGGGTATGGCTACACCTTC. Translating gives CATSRDPAGGYGYTF.

This clonotype was seen repeatedly, ten times or more. The V and J genes are TRBV28 and TRBJ1-1, with 7 positions matching TRBD1. The germline CDR1 and CDR2 sequences are MDHEN and SYDVKM. With 5 bases clipped from V and 2 bases from J, the junction kept 8 bases outside the gene matches. The CDR3 totals 15 residues. CDR3 nucleotides: TGTGCCAGCAGTACCCCGCGACAGGGAAACACTGAAGCTTTCTTT. Protein sequence: CASSTPRQGNTEAFF.

The rearrangement uses TRBV19 and TRBJ1-1; D remains ambiguous. Per germline, CDR1 LNHDA and CDR2 SQIVND (reference sequence). The length of the CDR3 is 11 residues. Trimming stripped 6 bases from V and 4 bases from J, with 6 bases between. Here the CDR3 reads CASSDITEAFF. As DNA, the CDR3 is TGTGCCAGTAGCGACATCACTGAAGCTTTCTTT.

In this sample, this clonotype turned up many times. DNA of the CDR3: TGTGCCAGCAGCTTCTCAGGGGTAGAGACCCAGTACTTC. Protein sequence: CASSFSGVETQYF. V gene TRBV7-3 combines with J gene TRBJ2-5; tentatively, D is TRBD1 (6 bases). Germline values: CDR1 SGHTA, CDR2 FQGTGA. This CDR3 has 13 residues. Between the trimmed V and J ends, which lost 3 bases and 4 bases, there was a span of 9 bases.

This chain joins TRBV24-1 and TRBJ2-1; D ambiguous. The germline V and J ends were trimmed by 3 bases and 0 bases, with 11 bases remaining between them. The CDR3 sequence is 16 residues long. The germline V gene encodes CDR1 KGHDR and CDR2 SFDVKD. The CDR3 reads CATSDLDGSSYNEQFF. The CDR3 region has the DNA TGTGCCACCAGTGATCTCGACGGCAGCTCCTACAATGAGCAGTTCTTC.

Worth noting for this clonotype: A read error may explain this, as a much larger clone is one base away. The rearrangement links TRBV28 to TRBJ2-3; 7 nucleotides line up with TRBD2. The germline V gene has CDR1 MDHEN and CDR2 SYDVKM. The CDR3 runs to 15 residues. This CDR3 reads CTSSLLRGGTDTQYF. The DNA for the CDR3 is TGTACCAGCAGTTTATTACGGGGGGGCACAGATACGCAGTATTTT. The full variable domain, in which reference TRBV28 and TRBJ2-3 provide the parts outside the CDR3, is DVKVTQSSRYLVKRTGEKVFLECVQDMDHENMFWYRQDPGLGLRLIYFSYDVKMKEKGDIPEGYSVSREKKERFSLILESASTNQTSMYLCTSSLLRGGTDTQYFGPGTRLTVL.

This clonotype was found a few times. The chain couples TRBV28 to TRBJ2-2, with no clear D. The V end was cut by 1 base, the J end by 1 base, with 10 bases between. The germline CDR1 and CDR2 sequences are MDHEN and SYDVKM. This CDR3 is 16 amino acids long. CDR3 protein: CASSLFEELNTGELFF. In DNA form, the CDR3 reads TGTGCCAGCAGTTTATTTGAGGAGCTGAACACCGGGGAGCTGTTTTTT.

The chain combines TRBV9 with TRBJ2-1; TRBD1 might be the D (5 bases). The germline V gene encodes CDR1 SGDLS and CDR2 YYNGEE. The V and J ends lost 5 bases and 5 bases respectively, with 17 bases between them. The CDR3 length is 15 residues. The CDR3 sequence is CASSDPLSGHNEQFF. CDR3 in DNA: TGTGCCAGCAGTGACCCCTTGTCAGGGCACAATGAGCAGTTCTTC. The full variable domain, with the rest looked up from reference TRBV9 and TRBJ2-1, is DSGVTQTPKHLITATGQRVTLRCSPRSGDLSVYWYQQSLDQGLQFLIQYYNGEERAKGNILERFSAQQFPDLHSELNLSSLELGDSALYFCASSDPLSGHNEQFFGPGTRLTVL.

V and J are TRBV29-1 and TRBJ2-1; 7 bases align to TRBD2. This CDR3 region has 20 residues. CDR1 is SQVTM and CDR2 is ANQGSEA in the germline V gene. With 4 bases clipped from V and 3 bases from J, the junction kept 24 bases outside the gene matches. CDR3: CSVVAGTLPGGSNLYNEQFF. Here the CDR3 DNA reads TGCAGCGTTGTAGCAGGGACCCTTCCAGGCGGGAGCAATCTCTACAATGAGCAGTTCTTC.

This clonotype came up many times. The CDR3 DNA is TGCAGTGCTAGGACTAGCGGGAGGTCCGGGGAGCTGTTTTTT. It is translated as CSARTSGRSGELFF. This chain joins TRBV20-1 and TRBJ2-2; 13 bases are a match to TRBD2. The CDR3 covers 14 residues. The J segment lost 6 bases and the V segment lost 3 bases, leaving 1 base of the junction unmatched. The V gene's germline CDR1 is DFQATT and CDR2 SNEGSKA (reference sequence).

In this sample, this clonotype turned up a few times. V is TRBV9 and J is TRBJ2-3, with 7 bases that match TRBD1. From germline, CDR1 is SGDLS and CDR2 YYNGEE. With 0 bases clipped from V and 6 bases from J, the junction kept 16 bases outside the gene matches. This CDR3 has 18 residues. The CDR3 coding sequence is TGTGCCAGCAGCGTAGACCCCTTGATAGGGGGCAGATGGGATACGCAGTATTTT. Its translation is CASSVDPLIGGRWDTQYF.

Concerning this clonotype itself: A far bigger clonotype differs at one base, so this is likely a read error. The chain couples TRBV7-3 to TRBJ1-1; D remains ambiguous. Trimming took off 3 bases at V and 4 bases at J, with 9 bases between the two ends. Per the germline V gene, CDR1 is SGHTA and CDR2 is FQGTGA. The CDR3 loop spans 13 amino acids. CDR3 amino acids: CASSFRQTTEAFF. The CDR3 nucleotides are TGTGCCAGCAGCTTCCGCCAAACCACTGAAGCTTTCTTT.

This chain uses TRBV5-6 with TRBJ2-7, with D possibly being TRBD1 or TRBD2 (6 bases each). CDR3 size: 16 residues. Germline V CDR1 and CDR2: SGHDT, YYEEEE. Between the trimmed V and J ends, which lost 5 bases and 2 bases, there was a span of 20 bases. The CDR3 nucleotides are TGTGCCAGCAGAAATCTACTGGGGGGCAACACCTACGAGCAGTACTTC. Translating gives CASRNLLGGNTYEQYF. The full variable domain, its missing parts supplied by reference TRBV5-6 and TRBJ2-7, is DAGVTQSPTHLIKTRGQQVTLRCSPKSGHDTVSWYQQALGQGPQFIFQYYEEEERQRGNFPDRFSGHQFPNYSSELNVNALLLGDSALYLCASRNLLGGNTYEQYFGPGTRLTVT.

In its sample, this clonotype was seen a few times. V gene TRBV6-1 combines with J gene TRBJ2-7; D remains unclear. Trimming took off 4 bases at V and 2 bases at J, with 12 bases between the two ends. From germline, CDR1 is MNHNS and CDR2 SASEGT. The length of the CDR3 is 14 residues. This chain's CDR3 is CASSGGRPAYEQYF. The CDR3 coding sequence is TGTGCCAGCAGTGGAGGCAGGCCTGCCTACGAGCAGTACTTC.

This clonotype was seen many times. This sequence joins TRBV7-2 and TRBJ2-1; maybe TRBD2 (6 bases). Germline V gene data show CDR1 as SGHTA and CDR2 as FQGNSA. Trimming cost V 2 bases and J 9 bases, with 29 bases left between them. This CDR3 contains 19 residues. The CDR3 region is CASSLSFGVDGSVFSEQFF. The CDR3, as DNA: TGTGCCAGCAGCTTATCTTTTGGGGTAGACGGGAGCGTCTTCAGTGAGCAGTTCTTC. Drawing the rest from reference TRBV7-2 and TRBJ2-1, the complete variable domain is GAGVSQSPSNKVTEKGKDVELRCDPISGHTALYWYRQSLGQGLEFLIYFQGNSAPDKSGLPSDRFSAERTGGSVSTLTIQRTQQEDSAVYLCASSLSFGVDGSVFSEQFFGPGTRLTVL.

This clonotype has at least ten counts. V usage is TRBV27 and J usage is TRBJ1-1, with 8 nucleotides matching TRBD1. Germline CDR1 is MNHEY and CDR2 is SMNVEV (reference sequence). Trimming took 7 bases from V and 1 from J; bases not matched to a gene: 5. The CDR3 is 14 amino acids. Written as DNA, the CDR3 is TGTGCCAGCACGACTACAGGGGGGAACACTGAAGCTTTCTTT. Translation: CASTTTGGNTEAFF.

This clonotype came up many times. J is TRBJ2-3 and V is TRBV20-1, with TRBD2 matching 9 bases. CDR3 length equals 15 residues. Trimming removed 6 bases from V and 3 bases from J; junction bases left unmatched: 10. Germline loops: CDR1 DFQATT, CDR2 SNEGSKA (reference sequence). CDR3 loop: CSATIAGDGTDTQYF. The CDR3 DNA is TGCAGTGCAACAATAGCGGGAGATGGGACAGATACGCAGTATTTT.

This clonotype was observed a handful of times. V usage is TRBV3-1 and J usage is TRBJ2-7; D perhaps matches TRBD1 (6 bases). Deletions cut 4 bases from V and 3 bases from J, with 13 bases between. This CDR3 comprises 14 residues. CDR1 is LGHDT and CDR2 is YNNKEL in the germline V gene (reference sequence). The CDR3 bases are TGTGCCAGCAGCCCTAGGGACACCATCTACGAGCAGTACTTC. It translates to CASSPRDTIYEQYF.

As regards this clonotype: This may be a read error, as it is one base from a much larger clone. Lacking the conserved final phenylalanine or tryptophan, this CDR3 likely reflects a read error. The rearrangement links TRBV30 to TRBJ1-2; D perhaps matches TRBD1 (6 bases). Trimming left V 1 base short and J 5 bases short, with 11 bases between. This CDR3 spans 13 amino acids. Germline CDR1 is GTSNPN and CDR2 is SVGIG (reference sequence). The CDR3 nucleotides are TGTGCCTGGAGTGGGGGGGCTGAATATGGCTACACCCTC. Amino acids: CAWSGGAEYGYTL.